This TCR beta chain was observed in a study of graft-versus-host responses after intestinal transplantation. Whole-study findings and limits: GvH clones detected in recipient marrow included some appearing first in ileum or blood.

The trim removed 6 bases at V and 2 bases at J, leaving 3 bases unmatched. The CDR3 totals 13 residues. From germline, CDR1 is MNHNS and CDR2 SASEGT. The method was immunoSEQ multiplex PCR; TCRdb's version includes in-frame clones alone and lacks a portion of them. The sample lists some 86,000 clones, 90% to 95% occurring once. A word on this clone: Its antigen is unidentified.

Source: unstimulated CD4+ T cells sorted from spleen or lymph node cells, taken before intestinal transplant. This chain joins TRBV6-1 and TRBJ2-5, with 7 bases aligning to TRBD1. The TCR was taken from a human donor who received an intestinal transplant. In DNA form, the CDR3 reads TGTGCCAGCAGACTGGGACAGCAAGAGACCCAGTACTTC. It encodes CASRLGQQETQYF.